The present T cell receptor (beta chain) was sequenced within a study of OX40 agonist ivuxolimab in advanced cancers. On the study more broadly: The treatment was a fully human IgG2 OX40 agonist, ivuxolimab.

Whole-study findings and limits: Determination of antigen specificity was not performed for the expanded peripheral T cells.

Assay used: immunoSEQ multiplex PCR; TCRdb lists only in-frame clones, some missing. The repertoire holds fewer than 120,000 clones, with approximately 89% as singletons. Germline-derived CDR1 and CDR2 are LNHDA and SQIVND (reference sequence). Trimming stripped 5 bases from V and 0 bases from J, with 8 bases between. The CDR3 runs to 14 residues. As for this clone: The antigen remains undetermined.

The sequence was collected from an adult with an advanced solid tumor such as melanoma, head and neck, liver or kidney cancer. This chain uses TRBV19 with TRBJ1-3; D unresolved. Here the sequenced sample was CD4+ or CD8+ T cells sorted from blood, taken in a trial of the OX40 agonist ivuxolimab. CDR3 in DNA: TGTGCCAGTAGTCCCGGAGACTCTGGAAACACCATATATTTT. Residues: CASSPGDSGNTIYF.